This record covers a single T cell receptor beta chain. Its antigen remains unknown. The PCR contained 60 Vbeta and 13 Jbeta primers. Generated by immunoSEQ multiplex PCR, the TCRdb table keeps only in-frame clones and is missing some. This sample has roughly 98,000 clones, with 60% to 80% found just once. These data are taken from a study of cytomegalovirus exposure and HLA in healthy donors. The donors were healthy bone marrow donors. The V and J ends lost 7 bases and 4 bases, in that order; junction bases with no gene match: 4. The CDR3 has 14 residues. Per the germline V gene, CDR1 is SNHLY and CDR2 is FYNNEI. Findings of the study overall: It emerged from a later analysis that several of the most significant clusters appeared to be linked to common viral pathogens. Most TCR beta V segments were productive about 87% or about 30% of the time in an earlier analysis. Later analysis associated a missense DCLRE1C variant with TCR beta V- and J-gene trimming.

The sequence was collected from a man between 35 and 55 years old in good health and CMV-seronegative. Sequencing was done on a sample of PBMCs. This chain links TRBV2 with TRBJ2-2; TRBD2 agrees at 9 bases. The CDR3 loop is CASTVAGVTGELFF. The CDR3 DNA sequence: TGTGCCAGCACAGTAGCGGGAGTCACCGGGGAGCTGTTTTTT.